This T cell receptor beta chain derives from a study of blood T cells in healthy people across ages (dated by TCRdb to between 2014 and 2016). Context from the whole study: In model experiments, template switching captured about one uniquely barcoded TCR beta cDNA molecule for every two T cells. To track age-related changes in TCR beta repertoire diversity, the study relied on deep sequencing normalized with unique cDNA molecular identifiers. The donors were split into four age groups: young (average 16 years), middle-aged (roughly 39), aged (about 62) and long-lived (about 74). Donors of different ages were randomly distributed across sequencing lanes to avoid experimental bias. Using the same blood draw, the study looked at two additional independent replicas of 1 million unique cDNA reads for two donors, one aged 18 to 29 and the other aged 80 or older. What the study reported, not specific to this receptor: Because the CMV infection status of the donors was unknown, age-related changes in expanded clonotypes may potentially have been confounded. Because profiling used bulk unsorted PBMCs, naive and antigen-experienced compartments could not be compared conclusively. Observed TCR beta diversity per million T cells fell roughly linearly with age, and a significant reduction was already apparent by age around 39. Compared with the aged group, the long-lived group had more naive CD4+ T cells, fewer expanded clones and increased TCR diversity, suggesting age selection. Estimates of total diversity based on one million sequenced T cells were regarded as lower bounds and as underestimates. Observed TCR beta diversity correlated strongly with the percentage of naive T cells measured by flow cytometry.

In the case of this clonotype: No cognate antigen has been identified for it. Base qualities were left out, and no much larger clone turns up one base away.

Systemically healthy Caucasian individuals from Russia, roughly 40 in total and aged 6 to 90 years, were included as donors. Approximately 9.3 milliliters of peripheral blood were collected from each donor into EDTA-treated Vacutainer tubes. PBMCs were isolated by Ficoll-Paque density-gradient centrifugation, with at least 6 million obtained per sample. Total RNA was extracted from PBMCs with Trizol reagent, with at least 5 micrograms obtained per sample. For every donor, flow cytometry on a PBMC aliquot measured the percentage of naive CD45RAhigh/CD27high T cells. The receptor library was made with 5' RACE. These reads were obtained on an Illumina HiSeq 2500. A second PCR of about 7 to 12 cycles was run with a J-beta primer mix and a sample-barcoded 5' primer. Each TCR beta cDNA molecule received a unique molecular identifier from a template-switch 5' adaptor carrying 12 random nucleotides. Each sample yielded at least 2.5 million CDR3-containing paired-end reads. First-strand cDNA was synthesized from all RNA with the Mint cDNA synthesis kit, primed by a TRBC-specific oligonucleotide. Following uracil-DNA glycosylase treatment, a first 18-cycle PCR with universal primers M1SS and BC2_uni_R was performed on all cDNA. As for the authors' bioinformatics: Normalization of each sample was performed by random selection of 1 million high-quality reads, each carrying a distinct molecular identifier. Instead of being binned into consensus sequences, reads that shared molecular identifiers were thrown out. MiTCR, with a Q25 quality threshold and the strictest error-elimination algorithm, was used for CDR3 identification, clonotype clustering and error correction. A nonparametric unseen species model using Euler transformation provided a lower-bound estimate of total TCR beta diversity. The public reads were reprocessed in TCRdb via fastp at Q25 and MiXCR, keeping in-frame beta chains. Identical CDR3 protein sequences are pooled into one entry, listed with their most common genes and DNA. These V and J calls are TCRdb output, not the study's own analysis. Counted in this sample were fewer than 1.5 million distinct CDR3 sequences; 35% to 45% of them appeared once. The ten largest account for 7% to 9% of the sample.

This TCR derives from a woman between 18 and 30 years old in good health. The sequenced sample consisted of blood.

The CDR3 reads as follows: CSVEWRESPYEQYF. Here is the DNA: TGCAGCGTTGAGTGGCGGGAATCGCCCTACGAGCAGTACTTC. The chain is assembled from TRBV29-1 and TRBJ2-7; TRBD2 might be the D gene, on 6 matching bases. The germline ends are 14 bases apart after V is trimmed by 3 bases and J by 2 bases. Spanning cysteine to phenylalanine, the CDR3 consists of 14 amino acids. Solely the CDR3 DNA is kept, with 42 bases framed from the first base. CDR1 and CDR2 (SQVTM, ANQGSEA) derive from the germline V gene.